Following are 18 T cell receptor beta chains from one sample sequenced in a study of cytomegalovirus exposure and HLA in healthy donors. In the PCR, 60 Vbeta and 13 Jbeta primers were used. Repertoires were generated with immunoSEQ multiplex PCR, while TCRdb's copy carries only in-frame clones and drops some. Here the sample spans 24,000 or so clones, approximately 79% being singletons. Material: PBMCs. The receptors stem from a male donor in good health and CMV-seronegative.

The rearrangement joins TRBV28 to TRBJ1-3; no reliable D call. Germline-derived CDR1 and CDR2 are MDHEN and SYDVKM. V was cut by 7 bases and J by 0 bases, with 16 bases left in between. This CDR3 comprises 16 residues. The DNA of the CDR3 is TGTGCCAGCACTAGGTTTGATGGAGGCTCTGGAAACACCATATATTTT. Amino acids: CASTRFDGGSGNTIYF. The whole variable domain, remainder taken from reference TRBV28 and TRBJ1-3, is DVKVTQSSRYLVKRTGEKVFLECVQDMDHENMFWYRQDPGLGLRLIYFSYDVKMKEKGDIPEGYSVSREKKERFSLILESASTNQTSMYLCASTRFDGGSGNTIYFGEGSWLTVV.

V usage is TRBV14 and J usage is TRBJ2-7, with D uncertain. The V end was cut by 2 bases, the J end by 6 bases, with 11 bases between. Germline loops: CDR1 SGHDN, CDR2 FVKESK. CDR3 length: 13 residues. CDR3 nucleotide sequence: TGTGCCAGCAGCCAACACGACACATCCGAGCAGTACTTC. This encodes CASSQHDTSEQYF.

The V and J genes are TRBV28 and TRBJ1-4; tentatively, D is TRBD1 (5 bases). Per the germline V gene, CDR1 is MDHEN and CDR2 is SYDVKM. The CDR3 runs 14 residues. Trimming left V 6 bases short and J 5 bases short, with 13 bases between. The CDR3 here is CASRASGANEKLFF. The CDR3 nucleotides are TGTGCCAGCAGGGCCTCTGGGGCAAATGAAAAACTGTTTTTT.

The V gene is TRBV4-3, the J gene TRBJ2-3; 8 positions match TRBD2. CDR1 is LGHNA and CDR2 is YSLEER in the germline V gene. This CDR3 has 15 amino acids. The V and J ends lost 0 bases and 5 bases, in that order; junction bases with no gene match: 4. DNA of the CDR3: TGCGCCAGCAGCCAAGAGGAGCGGGGGCAAGATACGCAGTATTTT. Protein sequence: CASSQEERGQDTQYF.

This chain links TRBV11-2 with TRBJ2-7, with D maybe TRBD2 (6 bases). V lost 4 bases to trimming and J lost 5 bases, with 12 bases between them. The germline CDR1 and CDR2 sequences are SGHAT and FQNNGV. The length of the CDR3 is 13 residues. The CDR3 nucleotides read TGTGCCAGCAGCTCCCTCCAGCGGGACGAGCAGTACTTC. Protein product: CASSSLQRDEQYF. Complete variable domain (other parts from reference TRBV11-2 and TRBJ2-7): EAGVAQSPRYKIIEKRQSVAFWCNPISGHATLYWYQQILGQGPKLLIQFQNNGVVDDSQLPKDRFSAERLKGVDSTLKIQPAKLEDSAVYLCASSSLQRDEQYFGPGTRLTVT.

V usage is TRBV6-1 and J usage is TRBJ2-7; 8 bases are a match to TRBD2. The germline CDR1 and CDR2 sequences are MNHNS and SASEGT. Unmatched junction bases numbered 6, after V lost 1 base and J lost 4 bases. The CDR3 covers 15 residues. As DNA, the CDR3 is TGTGCCAGCAGTGAAGTCGTTAGCGGGGCTTACGAGCAGTACTTC. Amino acid sequence: CASSEVVSGAYEQYF.

The chain links TRBV7-2 to TRBJ2-1; 8 bases are a match to TRBD2. Germline trimming cut 6 bases from V and 6 bases from J; bases unmatched to any gene: 10. The CDR3 extends over 15 amino acids. From germline, CDR1 is SGHTA and CDR2 FQGNSA. The CDR3 loop is CASRPSGGPGNEQFF. The CDR3 nucleotides read TGTGCCAGCAGGCCTTCGGGAGGGCCAGGCAATGAGCAGTTCTTC.

This clone was picked up one time. The chain is built from TRBV28 and TRBJ2-7, with 9 bases aligning to TRBD1. The CDR3 spans 14 residues. Germline trimming cut 6 bases from V and 3 bases from J; bases unmatched to any gene: 6. Looked up from germline, CDR1 is MDHEN and CDR2 is SYDVKM. The CDR3 DNA reads TGTGCCAGCAGCCTGGGGGGACAGGGCTACGAGCAGTACTTC. Its protein product is CASSLGGQGYEQYF.

There are a few counts of this clone. V gene TRBV19 combines with J gene TRBJ2-7; 8 nucleotides line up with TRBD2. Germline loops: CDR1 LNHDA, CDR2 SQIVND (reference sequence). Losses at the gene ends were 5 bases for V and 2 bases for J; bases not matched to a gene: 8. The CDR3 consists of 15 residues. DNA for the CDR3: TGTGCCAGTAGTCCTACAGCGGGGGACACCTACGAGCAGTACTTC. Translation: CASSPTAGDTYEQYF. Using reference TRBV19 and TRBJ2-7 for the parts outside the CDR3, the full variable domain is DGGITQSPKYLFRKEGQNVTLSCEQNLNHDAMYWYRQDPGQGLRLIYYSQIVNDFQKGDIAEGYSVSREKKESFPLTVTSAQKNPTAFYLCASSPTAGDTYEQYFGPGTRLTVT.

This clone was observed a few times. This CDR3 is CASSNRGNQDTQYF. CDR3 DNA sequence: TGTGCCAGTAGTAACCGGGGGAACCAGGATACGCAGTATTTT. The rearrangement links TRBV19 to TRBJ2-3; perhaps TRBD2 as D (6 bases). The CDR3 runs 14 residues. Trimming stripped 4 bases from V and 6 bases from J, with 14 bases between. CDR1 is LNHDA, CDR2 SQIVND, per germline (reference sequence).

The rearrangement links TRBV5-1 to TRBJ2-3, with TRBD2 matching over 10 bases. CDR1 is SGHRS and CDR2 is YFSETQ in the germline V gene. The CDR3 consists of 16 residues. The V and J ends lost 2 bases and 0 bases, in that order; junction bases with no gene match: 3. The CDR3 DNA reads as TGCGCCAGCAGCTTTGGACTAGCGGAAAGCACAGATACGCAGTATTTT. Translated: CASSFGLAESTDTQYF. Combining the CDR3 with reference TRBV5-1 and TRBJ2-3 gives the whole variable domain KAGVTQTPRYLIKTRGQQVTLSCSPISGHRSVSWYQQTPGQGLQFLFEYFSETQRNKGNFPGRFSGRQFSNSRSEMNVSTLELGDSALYLCASSFGLAESTDTQYFGPGTRLTVL.

The rearrangement uses TRBV19 and TRBJ2-1, with TRBD2 as a possible D gene (5 bases). CDR3 length equals 16 residues. Germline CDR1 reads LNHDA; CDR2 reads SQIVND (reference sequence). Trimming removed 5 bases from V and 2 bases from J, with 16 bases in between. CDR3 loop: CASSLNLAKTYNEQFF. CDR3 nucleotide sequence: TGTGCCAGTAGTCTGAATCTAGCTAAGACCTACAATGAGCAGTTCTTC.

The chain combines TRBV28 with TRBJ1-2; D perhaps matches TRBD1 (6 bases). The CDR3 covers 15 residues. Germline V gives CDR1 MDHEN, CDR2 SYDVKM. Trimming left V 3 bases short and J 1 base short, with 12 bases between. CDR3 sequence: CASSFSPGVNYGYTF. DNA of the CDR3: TGTGCCAGCAGTTTTTCCCCAGGGGTTAACTATGGCTACACCTTC.

The chain combines TRBV4-3 with TRBJ2-6; weak D call: TRBD1 (5 bases). The CDR3 is 16 residues long. Germline V gives CDR1 LGHNA, CDR2 YSLEER. Trimming pared 5 bases from V and 3 bases from J, leaving 14 bases between. The CDR3 protein is CASSLSLGVGANVLTF. The CDR3 DNA reads as TGCGCCAGCAGCTTAAGTTTAGGGGTTGGGGCCAACGTCCTGACTTTC.

This clone was picked up one time. The J gene is TRBJ2-5, the V gene TRBV5-1; TRBD2 matches at 10 bases. In germline, CDR1 is SGHRS, CDR2 YFSETQ. After removal of 4 bases from V and 4 bases from J, the junction contained 4 bases not matched to a gene. The CDR3 extends over 14 amino acids. The CDR3 coding sequence is TGCGCCAGCAGCACACTAGCGGGGATAGAGACCCAGTACTTC. Amino acid sequence: CASSTLAGIETQYF.

This clone was seen more than once but under ten times. The V call is TRBV28, the J call TRBJ1-3, with D possibly being TRBD1 (5 bases). Per germline, CDR1 MDHEN and CDR2 SYDVKM. The V gene lost 3 bases and the J gene lost 0 bases, with 12 bases spanning the gap. The length of the CDR3 is 16 residues. The chain's CDR3 is CASSFPGHFSGNTIYF. CDR3 DNA sequence: TGTGCCAGCAGTTTCCCAGGACACTTCTCTGGAAACACCATATATTTT.

V gene TRBV19 combines with J gene TRBJ2-1; 8 nucleotides match TRBD1. V lost 6 bases, J lost 7 bases, and 11 bases stayed unmatched. The CDR3 spans 15 residues. From germline, CDR1 is LNHDA and CDR2 SQIVND (reference sequence). The CDR3 DNA reads as TGTGCCAGTAGACCCAACGGACAGGGACGGAATGAGCAGTTCTTC. It specifies CASRPNGQGRNEQFF. Filled out from reference TRBV19 and TRBJ2-1, the complete variable domain reads DGGITQSPKYLFRKEGQNVTLSCEQNLNHDAMYWYRQDPGQGLRLIYYSQIVNDFQKGDIAEGYSVSREKKESFPLTVTSAQKNPTAFYLCASRPNGQGRNEQFFGPGTRLTVL.

The chain recombines TRBV7-2 with TRBJ2-5; 10 nucleotides line up with TRBD2. The CDR3 extends over 15 amino acids. V dropped 4 bases and J dropped 9; count of bases not matched to a gene: 11. In germline, CDR1 is SGHTA, CDR2 FQGNSA. The CDR3 loop reads CASSWAPGLAPPQYF. CDR3 nucleotide sequence: TGTGCCAGCAGCTGGGCCCCGGGACTAGCGCCCCCCCAGTACTTC.